This T cell receptor (beta chain) was captured in a study of vaccination and CD4 T cells after COVID-19. Study as a whole: Sampling that followed vaccination took place a median around 70 days after dose two, within a range of 14 to 241.

Cultured CD4+ T-cell DNA underwent Oncomine TCR Beta short-read sequencing. From CD4+ T cells that had been cultured, genomic DNA was extracted. TCRdb re-derived calls from the PCR reads in MiXCR, one entry per CDR3 protein. This table holds about 14,000 distinct CDR3 sequences, 50% to 55% found once. Per germline, CDR1 LNHDA and CDR2 SQIVND (reference sequence). With 4 bases clipped from V and 5 bases from J, the junction kept 8 bases outside the gene matches. The CDR3 consists of 15 residues. Remarks on this clonotype: The target antigen is unknown.

Treatment given: roughly 10-day PBMC culture with coronavirus spike peptide pools or control peptides (ViraFEST assay). T cells were expanded with peptide pools, and expanded clonotypes were identified by TCR sequencing. Both day 3 and day 7 involved replacing half of the medium with fresh IL-2 medium. The chain uses TRBV19 and TRBJ1-1; 9 nucleotides line up with TRBD1. Material: CD4+ T cells from blood, cultured in vitro. The receptor comes from a human donor who had recovered from COVID-19. The CDR3 region is CASSTRTGEGTEAFF. CDR3 bases: TGTGCCAGTAGTACTAGGACAGGGGAGGGGACTGAAGCTTTCTTT. Full variable domain (missing parts from reference TRBV19 and TRBJ1-1): DGGITQSPKYLFRKEGQNVTLSCEQNLNHDAMYWYRQDPGQGLRLIYYSQIVNDFQKGDIAEGYSVSREKKESFPLTVTSAQKNPTAFYLCASSTRTGEGTEAFFGQGTRLTVV.